These T cell receptor beta chains were read from a single sample in a study of human thymus T cells. This table comes from immunoSEQ multiplex PCR, and its TCRdb copy is limited to in-frame clones, with some not included. This table has some 120,000 clones, approximately 96% appearing once. Sample: thymus tissue. The receptors originated from a boy younger than two with a congenital heart defect but otherwise immunologically healthy. Both conserved end residues are part of each CDR3. The order of the fields is J gene, clone size, V gene, D gene, CDR3 protein, CDR3 DNA. The D gene is left open where the match is weak. The listing skips clone size in some rows; elsewhere it reads once, few, many or a size class.

J gene: TRBJ2-3
clone size: -
V gene: TRBV7-8
D gene: -
CDR3 protein: CASSLSTLDTQYF
CDR3 DNA: TGTGCCAGCAGCTTGTCTACGCTAGATACGCAGTATTTT

J gene: TRBJ1-6
clone size: -
V gene: TRBV7-9
D gene: -
CDR3 protein: CASSFLHPSGSPLHF
CDR3 DNA: TGTGCCAGCAGCTTTCTCCACCCCTCGGGGTCACCCCTCCACTTT

J gene: TRBJ1-4
clone size: -
V gene: TRBV5-1
D gene: -
CDR3 protein: CASSLVGVTTNEKLFF
CDR3 DNA: TGCGCCAGCAGCTTGGTCGGGGTAACAACTAATGAAAAACTGTTTTTT

J gene: TRBJ1-6
clone size: once
V gene: TRBV12-5
D gene: -
CDR3 protein: CASGLYGGPLHF
CDR3 DNA: TGTGCTAGTGGTTTGTATGGGGGGCCCCTCCACTTT

J gene: TRBJ1-2
clone size: -
V gene: TRBV6-5
D gene: -
CDR3 protein: CASSYFRGDYGYTF
CDR3 DNA: TGTGCCAGCAGTTACTTCCGAGGGGACTATGGCTACACCTTC

J gene: TRBJ1-1
clone size: -
V gene: TRBV4-1
D gene: -
CDR3 protein: CASSPPVGGAGNTEAFF
CDR3 DNA: TGCGCCAGCAGCCCGCCTGTGGGGGGGGCGGGGAACACTGAAGCTTTCTTT

J gene: TRBJ1-2
clone size: -
V gene: TRBV27
D gene: -
CDR3 protein: CASSYAGTVYGYTF
CDR3 DNA: TGTGCCAGCAGTTATGCCGGGACGGTCTATGGCTACACCTTC

J gene: TRBJ1-2
clone size: once
V gene: TRBV6-5
D gene: TRBD1
CDR3 protein: CASSLRDRGYGYTF
CDR3 DNA: TGTGCCAGCAGTTTGAGGGACAGAGGCTATGGCTACACCTTC

J gene: TRBJ1-3
clone size: once
V gene: TRBV6-4
D gene: -
CDR3 protein: CASSSFRGNTIYF
CDR3 DNA: TGTGCCAGCAGTTCCTTTAGGGGAAACACCATATATTTT

J gene: TRBJ2-7
clone size: -
V gene: TRBV5-1
D gene: TRBD2
CDR3 protein: CASSLLAGEQYF
CDR3 DNA: TGCGCCAGCAGCTTGTTAGCGGGGGAGCAGTACTTC

J gene: TRBJ2-5
clone size: few
V gene: TRBV19
D gene: -
CDR3 protein: CASSIDWKHVRQYF
CDR3 DNA: TGTGCCAGTAGTATAGACTGGAAACACGTCCGCCAGTACTTC

J gene: TRBJ2-2
clone size: -
V gene: TRBV27
D gene: -
CDR3 protein: CASSYRTERYTGELFF
CDR3 DNA: TGTGCCAGCAGTTATCGGACAGAGAGATACACCGGGGAGCTGTTTTTT

J gene: TRBJ1-2
clone size: -
V gene: TRBV27
D gene: -
CDR3 protein: CASSETGFVDGYTF
CDR3 DNA: TGTGCCAGCAGCGAAACAGGGTTCGTCGATGGCTACACCTTC

J gene: TRBJ2-7
clone size: -
V gene: TRBV30
D gene: -
CDR3 protein: CAWSVPELPYEQYF
CDR3 DNA: TGTGCCTGGAGTGTACCTGAGTTACCCTACGAGCAGTACTTC

J gene: TRBJ2-1
clone size: -
V gene: TRBV4-1
D gene: -
CDR3 protein: CASSQDPPSPFRRSNNEQFF
CDR3 DNA: TGCGCCAGCAGCCAAGATCCGCCGAGTCCTTTCAGGAGGAGCAACAATGAGCAGTTCTTC

J gene: TRBJ1-2
clone size: -
V gene: TRBV4-1
D gene: -
CDR3 protein: CASSQDWGGPGYTF
CDR3 DNA: TGCGCCAGCAGCCAAGATTGGGGGGGGCCTGGCTACACCTTC

J gene: TRBJ2-5
clone size: -
V gene: TRBV7-9
D gene: TRBD1
CDR3 protein: CASTAYWDRQETQYF
CDR3 DNA: TGTGCCAGCACCGCCTACTGGGACAGACAAGAGACCCAGTACTTC

J gene: TRBJ2-2
clone size: -
V gene: TRBV2
D gene: -
CDR3 protein: CASSRRTVTGELFF
CDR3 DNA: TGTGCCAGCAGTCGTCGGACCGTCACCGGGGAGCTGTTTTTT

J gene: TRBJ1-6
clone size: -
V gene: TRBV11-2
D gene: -
CDR3 protein: CASTWGGKAYNSPLHF
CDR3 DNA: TGTGCCAGCACCTGGGGAGGGAAGGCCTATAATTCACCCCTCCACTTT

J gene: TRBJ2-3
clone size: -
V gene: TRBV4-1
D gene: TRBD2
CDR3 protein: CASSHLAGRSTDTQYF
CDR3 DNA: TGCGCCAGCAGCCACTTAGCGGGCCGGTCCACAGATACGCAGTATTTT

J gene: TRBJ2-3
clone size: -
V gene: TRBV5-1
D gene: -
CDR3 protein: CASSFRDFDTDTQYF
CDR3 DNA: TGCGCCAGCAGCTTCCGGGACTTTGACACAGATACGCAGTATTTT

J gene: TRBJ1-2
clone size: -
V gene: TRBV7-2
D gene: TRBD1
CDR3 protein: CASSHHRDSYGYTF
CDR3 DNA: TGTGCCAGCAGCCATCACCGGGACAGCTATGGCTACACCTTC

J gene: TRBJ1-4
clone size: -
V gene: TRBV7-9
D gene: -
CDR3 protein: CASSRVGGQLFF
CDR3 DNA: TGTGCCAGCAGTCGGGTGGGGGGCCAACTGTTTTTT

J gene: TRBJ1-2
clone size: -
V gene: TRBV5-1
D gene: TRBD1
CDR3 protein: CASSGDRGGYGYTF
CDR3 DNA: TGCGCCAGCAGCGGCGACAGGGGAGGCTATGGCTACACCTTC

J gene: TRBJ1-6
clone size: -
V gene: TRBV11-2
D gene: -
CDR3 protein: CASSLGMGSPLHF
CDR3 DNA: TGTGCCAGCAGCCTCGGTATGGGTTCACCCCTCCACTTT

J gene: TRBJ1-1
clone size: -
V gene: TRBV2
D gene: -
CDR3 protein: CASSDKRGTEAFF
CDR3 DNA: TGTGCCAGCAGTGATAAACGTGGGACTGAAGCTTTCTTT

J gene: TRBJ2-3
clone size: -
V gene: TRBV30
D gene: -
CDR3 protein: CACLEAQVWDTQYF
CDR3 DNA: TGTGCCTGCCTCGAAGCCCAAGTGTGGGATACGCAGTATTTT

J gene: TRBJ1-3
clone size: -
V gene: TRBV5-7
D gene: -
CDR3 protein: CASSPADLIDFGNTIYF
CDR3 DNA: TGTGCCAGCAGTCCAGCGGACCTTATTGATTTTGGAAACACCATATATTTT

J gene: TRBJ1-5
clone size: -
V gene: TRBV30
D gene: -
CDR3 protein: CAWSLRGRGNQPQHF
CDR3 DNA: TGTGCCTGGAGCCTCCGGGGTAGGGGCAATCAGCCCCAGCATTTT

J gene: TRBJ1-5
clone size: -
V gene: TRBV28
D gene: TRBD1
CDR3 protein: CASSWGQGDQPQHF
CDR3 DNA: TGTGCCAGCAGTTGGGGACAGGGGGACCAGCCCCAGCATTTT

J gene: TRBJ2-7
clone size: -
V gene: TRBV6-5
D gene: -
CDR3 protein: CASSPRGGPYEQYF
CDR3 DNA: TGTGCCAGCAGCCCACGGGGCGGCCCCTACGAGCAGTACTTC

J gene: TRBJ1-3
clone size: once
V gene: TRBV4-1
D gene: -
CDR3 protein: CASSQRDFPSGNTIYF
CDR3 DNA: TGCGCCAGCAGCCAACGGGACTTCCCCTCTGGAAACACCATATATTTT

J gene: TRBJ1-1
clone size: -
V gene: TRBV2
D gene: TRBD1
CDR3 protein: CASNELHPGQGATAFF
CDR3 DNA: TGTGCCAGCAATGAGCTCCACCCGGGACAGGGGGCTACAGCTTTCTTT

J gene: TRBJ1-3
clone size: -
V gene: TRBV7-9
D gene: TRBD1
CDR3 protein: CASSLNRGARGNTIYF
CDR3 DNA: TGTGCCAGCAGCCTAAACAGGGGGGCGCGTGGAAACACCATATATTTT

J gene: TRBJ2-1
clone size: once
V gene: TRBV5-1
D gene: -
CDR3 protein: CASSWRARYNEQFF
CDR3 DNA: TGCGCCAGCAGCTGGAGGGCCAGGTACAATGAGCAGTTCTTC

J gene: TRBJ2-3
clone size: -
V gene: TRBV27
D gene: -
CDR3 protein: CASGGEGADTQYF
CDR3 DNA: TGTGCCAGTGGGGGGGAGGGGGCAGATACGCAGTATTTT

J gene: TRBJ2-7
clone size: once
V gene: TRBV7-2
D gene: TRBD2
CDR3 protein: CASSLAPSGYEQYF
CDR3 DNA: TGTGCCAGCAGCTTAGCCCCTAGCGGGTACGAGCAGTACTTC

J gene: TRBJ1-3
clone size: -
V gene: TRBV4-1
D gene: -
CDR3 protein: CASSQDLHWGNTIYF
CDR3 DNA: TGCGCCAGCAGCCAAGATCTTCACTGGGGAAACACCATATATTTT

J gene: TRBJ1-5
clone size: once
V gene: TRBV28
D gene: TRBD1
CDR3 protein: CASSLSDRALLQPQHF
CDR3 DNA: TGTGCCAGCAGTTTATCTGACAGGGCCCTTCTGCAGCCCCAGCATTTT

J gene: TRBJ2-5
clone size: -
V gene: TRBV9
D gene: -
CDR3 protein: CASSGKQQETQYF
CDR3 DNA: TGTGCCAGCAGCGGAAAGCAACAAGAGACCCAGTACTTC

J gene: TRBJ1-2
clone size: -
V gene: TRBV5-1
D gene: -
CDR3 protein: CASSLRGRGYTF
CDR3 DNA: TGCGCCAGCAGCCTCAGGGGAAGGGGCTACACCTTC

J gene: TRBJ1-1
clone size: -
V gene: TRBV5-4
D gene: -
CDR3 protein: CASSQRGDTEAFF
CDR3 DNA: TGTGCCAGCAGCCAGAGGGGGGACACTGAAGCTTTCTTT

J gene: TRBJ2-1
clone size: -
V gene: TRBV7-6
D gene: TRBD1
CDR3 protein: CASSLGGQGSREQFF
CDR3 DNA: TGTGCCAGCAGCTTAGGGGGACAGGGTTCTCGTGAGCAGTTCTTC

J gene: TRBJ2-1
clone size: once
V gene: TRBV6-5
D gene: TRBD2
CDR3 protein: CASSWGLAGEHNEQFF
CDR3 DNA: TGTGCCAGCAGTTGGGGACTAGCGGGGGAACACAATGAGCAGTTCTTC

J gene: TRBJ2-2
clone size: -
V gene: TRBV5-1
D gene: TRBD2
CDR3 protein: CASTRTGLAGDWRTGELFF
CDR3 DNA: TGCGCCAGCACCCGAACGGGACTAGCGGGGGATTGGCGGACCGGGGAGCTGTTTTTT

J gene: TRBJ1-2
clone size: -
V gene: TRBV5-1
D gene: TRBD1
CDR3 protein: CASRDGTGQPYGYTF
CDR3 DNA: TGCGCCAGCAGGGATGGGACAGGGCAACCCTATGGCTACACCTTC

J gene: TRBJ1-1
clone size: -
V gene: TRBV19
D gene: -
CDR3 protein: CASRVGGLNTEAFF
CDR3 DNA: TGTGCCAGTAGGGTGGGGGGCCTGAACACTGAAGCTTTCTTT

J gene: TRBJ2-4
clone size: -
V gene: TRBV5-4
D gene: TRBD2
CDR3 protein: CASSQDPAGGTKNIQYF
CDR3 DNA: TGTGCCAGCAGCCAAGATCCAGCGGGGGGAACCAAAAACATTCAGTACTTC

J gene: TRBJ1-1
clone size: -
V gene: TRBV5-1
D gene: -
CDR3 protein: CASSLGTLEIHTEAFF
CDR3 DNA: TGCGCCAGCAGCTTGGGGACGCTGGAGATCCACACTGAAGCTTTCTTT

J gene: TRBJ1-2
clone size: -
V gene: TRBV13
D gene: TRBD1
CDR3 protein: CASSSIRDRVPGYTF
CDR3 DNA: TGTGCCAGCAGCTCTATCCGGGACAGGGTTCCTGGCTACACCTTC

J gene: TRBJ1-3
clone size: -
V gene: TRBV9
D gene: -
CDR3 protein: CASSVAIGPPNTIYF
CDR3 DNA: TGTGCCAGCAGCGTAGCTATAGGTCCTCCGAACACCATATATTTT